This T cell receptor beta chain came from a study of blood T cell repertoires in COVID-19. About the research overall: The United States, Italy and Spain supplied acute and convalescent COVID-19 samples. The analysed material was cDNA or gDNA that came from T cells, B-cell-depleted T cells, or PBMCs.

Only a few counts were recorded for this clone. Seattle patients were enrolled during active infection and followed longitudinally. Per germline, CDR1 DFQATT and CDR2 SNEGSKA (reference sequence). CDR3 length equals 14 residues. V lost 3 bases to trimming and J lost 5 bases; unmatched junction nucleotides: 7. Original processing methods: Using reference gene primer amplification, nucleated cell counts were estimated. Measured with immunoSEQ multiplex PCR; TCRdb has only the in-frame clones, and not every one. D and trimming were read from the DNA, whereas the V and J calls and clone size are those reported in that table. The sample carries 150,000 or so clones, roughly 77% recorded once.

The specimen sequenced was peripheral blood. The clonotype originates from a woman between 65 and 79 years old with COVID-19, enrolled during active disease. The genes are TRBV20-1 and TRBJ1-2, with TRBD1 matching over 9 bases. For the CDR3, the DNA is TGCAGTGCTAGTGACAGGGGGTCCGGGTATGGCTACACCTTC. This gives the protein CSASDRGSGYGYTF.